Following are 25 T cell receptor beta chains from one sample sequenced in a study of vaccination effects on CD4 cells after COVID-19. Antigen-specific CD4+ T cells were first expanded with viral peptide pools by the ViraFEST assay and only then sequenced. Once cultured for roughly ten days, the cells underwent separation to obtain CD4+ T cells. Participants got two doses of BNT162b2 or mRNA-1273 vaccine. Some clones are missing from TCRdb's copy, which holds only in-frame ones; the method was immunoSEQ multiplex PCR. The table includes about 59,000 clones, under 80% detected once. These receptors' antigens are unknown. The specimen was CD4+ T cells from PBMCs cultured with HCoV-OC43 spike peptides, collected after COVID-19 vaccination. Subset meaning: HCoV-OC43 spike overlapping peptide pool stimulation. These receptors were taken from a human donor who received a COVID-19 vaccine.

DNA of the CDR3: TGTGCCACCAGTGATCCCGGACAGCAAGAGACCCAGTACTTC. Amino acids: CATSDPGQQETQYF. The chain is built from TRBV24-1 and TRBJ2-5; tentative D call: TRBD1 (6 bases). This CDR3 region has 14 residues. Germline V gives CDR1 KGHDR, CDR2 SFDVKD. Trimming pared 3 bases from V and 2 bases from J, leaving 9 bases between.

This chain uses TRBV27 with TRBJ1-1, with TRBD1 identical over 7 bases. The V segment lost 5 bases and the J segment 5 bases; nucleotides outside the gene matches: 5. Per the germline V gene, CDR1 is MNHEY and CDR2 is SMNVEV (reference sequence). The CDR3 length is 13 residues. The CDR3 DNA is TGTGCCAGCAGTCAGACAGGGCGGACTGAAGCTTTCTTT. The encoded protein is CASSQTGRTEAFF.

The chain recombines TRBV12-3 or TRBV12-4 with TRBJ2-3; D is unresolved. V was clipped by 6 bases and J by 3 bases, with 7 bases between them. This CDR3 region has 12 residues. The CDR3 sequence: CASRSITDTQYF. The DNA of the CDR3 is TGTGCCAGCAGATCGATTACAGATACGCAGTATTTT.

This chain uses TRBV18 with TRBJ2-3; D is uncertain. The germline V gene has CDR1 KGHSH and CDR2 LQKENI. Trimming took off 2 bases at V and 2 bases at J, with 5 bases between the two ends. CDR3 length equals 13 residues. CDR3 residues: CASSPFLTDTQYF. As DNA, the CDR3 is TGTGCCAGCTCACCATTTCTCACAGATACGCAGTATTTT.

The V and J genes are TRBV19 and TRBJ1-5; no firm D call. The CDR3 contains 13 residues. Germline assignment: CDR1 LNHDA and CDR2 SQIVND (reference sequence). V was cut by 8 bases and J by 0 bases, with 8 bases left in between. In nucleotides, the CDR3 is TGTGCCAGTCGCAGATATAGCAATCAGCCCCAGCATTTT. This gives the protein CASRRYSNQPQHF.

The CDR3 nucleotides are TGTGCCAGTAGTATCCAGGGCCGCTACAATGAGCAGTTCTTC. This gives the protein CASSIQGRYNEQFF. This sequence joins TRBV19 and TRBJ2-1; the D gene is possibly TRBD1 (5 bases). Per germline, CDR1 LNHDA and CDR2 SQIVND (reference sequence). The CDR3 has 14 amino acids. The ends were cut back, 3 bases at V and 3 bases at J, with 9 bases in the middle.

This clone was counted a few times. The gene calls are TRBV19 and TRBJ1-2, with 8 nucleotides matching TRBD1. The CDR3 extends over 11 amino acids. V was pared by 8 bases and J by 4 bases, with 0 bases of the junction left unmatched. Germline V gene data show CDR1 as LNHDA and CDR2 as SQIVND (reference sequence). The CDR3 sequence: CASDRGYGYTF. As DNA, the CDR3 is TGTGCCAGTGACAGGGGCTATGGCTACACCTTC. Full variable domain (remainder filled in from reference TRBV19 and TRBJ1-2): DGGITQSPKYLFRKEGQNVTLSCEQNLNHDAMYWYRQDPGQGLRLIYYSQIVNDFQKGDIAEGYSVSREKKESFPLTVTSAQKNPTAFYLCASDRGYGYTFGSGTRLTVV.

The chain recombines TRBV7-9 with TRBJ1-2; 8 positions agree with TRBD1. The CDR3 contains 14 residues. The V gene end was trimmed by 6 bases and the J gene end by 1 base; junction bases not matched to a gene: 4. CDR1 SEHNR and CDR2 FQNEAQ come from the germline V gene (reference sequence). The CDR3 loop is CASRGDRSNYGYTF. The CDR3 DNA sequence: TGTGCCAGCAGGGGGGACAGGAGTAACTATGGCTACACCTTC.

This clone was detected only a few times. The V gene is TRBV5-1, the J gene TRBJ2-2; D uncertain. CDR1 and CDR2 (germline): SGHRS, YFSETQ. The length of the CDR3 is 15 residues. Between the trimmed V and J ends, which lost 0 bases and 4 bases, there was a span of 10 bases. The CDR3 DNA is TGCGCCAGCAGCTTGGTCACCTCCGTCACCGGGGAGCTGTTTTTT. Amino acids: CASSLVTSVTGELFF.

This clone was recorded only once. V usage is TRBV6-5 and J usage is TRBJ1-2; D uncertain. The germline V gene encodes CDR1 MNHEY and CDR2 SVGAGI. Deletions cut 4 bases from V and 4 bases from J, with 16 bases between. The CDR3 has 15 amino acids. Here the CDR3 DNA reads TGTGCCAGCAGTTGGCAGAGGTACAAGGGCTATGGCTACACCTTC. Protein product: CASSWQRYKGYGYTF.

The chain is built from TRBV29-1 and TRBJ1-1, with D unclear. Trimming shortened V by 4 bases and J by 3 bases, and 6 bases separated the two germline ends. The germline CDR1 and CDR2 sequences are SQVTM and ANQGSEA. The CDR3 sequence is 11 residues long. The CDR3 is CSVVSYTEAFF. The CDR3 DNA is TGCAGCGTTGTCTCCTACACTGAAGCTTTCTTT.

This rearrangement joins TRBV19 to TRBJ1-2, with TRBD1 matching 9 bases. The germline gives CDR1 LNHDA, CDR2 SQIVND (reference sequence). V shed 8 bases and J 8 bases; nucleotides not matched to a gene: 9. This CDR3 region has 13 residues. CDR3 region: CASSSDRGDGYTF. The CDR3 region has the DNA TGTGCCAGTTCTTCGGACAGGGGTGACGGCTACACCTTC. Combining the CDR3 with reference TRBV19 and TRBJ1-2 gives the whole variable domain DGGITQSPKYLFRKEGQNVTLSCEQNLNHDAMYWYRQDPGQGLRLIYYSQIVNDFQKGDIAEGYSVSREKKESFPLTVTSAQKNPTAFYLCASSSDRGDGYTFGSGTRLTVV.

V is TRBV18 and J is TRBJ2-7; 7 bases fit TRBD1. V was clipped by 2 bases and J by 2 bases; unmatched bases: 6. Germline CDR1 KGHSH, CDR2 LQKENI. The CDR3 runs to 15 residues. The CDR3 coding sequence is TGTGCCAGCTCACCATCGGGACAGACGACCTACGAGCAGTACGTC. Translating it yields CASSPSGQTTYEQYV.

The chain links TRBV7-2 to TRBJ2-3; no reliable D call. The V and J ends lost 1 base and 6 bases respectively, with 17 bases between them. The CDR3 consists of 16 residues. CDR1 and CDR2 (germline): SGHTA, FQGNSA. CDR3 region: CASSLVAATLRDTQYF. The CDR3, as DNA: TGTGCCAGCAGCTTAGTGGCAGCAACTTTGAGGGATACGCAGTATTTT.

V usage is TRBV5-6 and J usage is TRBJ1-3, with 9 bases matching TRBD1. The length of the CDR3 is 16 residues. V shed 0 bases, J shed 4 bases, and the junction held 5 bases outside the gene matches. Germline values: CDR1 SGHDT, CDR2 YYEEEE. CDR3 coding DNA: TGTGCCAGCAGCTTGGCGGGACAGGGTGCGGGAAACACCATATATTTT. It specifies CASSLAGQGAGNTIYF.

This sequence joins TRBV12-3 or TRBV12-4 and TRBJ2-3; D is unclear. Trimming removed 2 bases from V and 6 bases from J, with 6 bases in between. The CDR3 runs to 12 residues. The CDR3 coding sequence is TGTGCCAGCAGTTTATTGGTGGATACGCAGTATTTT. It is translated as CASSLLVDTQYF.

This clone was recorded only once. As DNA, the CDR3 is TGCGCCAGCAGCTTGGCCACGGGCATGGGTTACAATGAGCAGTTCTTC. It yields the protein CASSLATGMGYNEQFF. The chain carries TRBV5-1 and TRBJ2-1; D is uncertain. Germline V CDR1 and CDR2: SGHRS, YFSETQ. CDR3 length: 16 amino acids. Trimming shortened V by 0 bases and J by 4 bases, and 14 bases separated the two germline ends.

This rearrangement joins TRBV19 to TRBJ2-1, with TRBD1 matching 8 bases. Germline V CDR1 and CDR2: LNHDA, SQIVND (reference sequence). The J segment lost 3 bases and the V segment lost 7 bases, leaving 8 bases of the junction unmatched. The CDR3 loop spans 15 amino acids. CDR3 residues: CASIAGQAGYNEQFF. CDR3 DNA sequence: TGTGCCAGTATCGCGGGACAGGCGGGCTACAATGAGCAGTTCTTC.

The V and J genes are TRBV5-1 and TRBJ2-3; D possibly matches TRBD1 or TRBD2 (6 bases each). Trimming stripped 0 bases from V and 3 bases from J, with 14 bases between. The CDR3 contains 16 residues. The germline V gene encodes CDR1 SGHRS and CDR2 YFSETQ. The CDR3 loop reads CASSLAVGAGTDTQYF. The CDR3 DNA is TGCGCCAGCAGCTTGGCCGTGGGGGCGGGAACAGATACGCAGTATTTT.

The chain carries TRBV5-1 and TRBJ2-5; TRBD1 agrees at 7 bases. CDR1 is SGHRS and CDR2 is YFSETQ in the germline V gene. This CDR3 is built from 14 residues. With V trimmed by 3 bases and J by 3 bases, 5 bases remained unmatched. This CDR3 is CASSWGQQEETQYF. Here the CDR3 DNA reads TGCGCCAGCAGCTGGGGACAGCAGGAAGAGACCCAGTACTTC.

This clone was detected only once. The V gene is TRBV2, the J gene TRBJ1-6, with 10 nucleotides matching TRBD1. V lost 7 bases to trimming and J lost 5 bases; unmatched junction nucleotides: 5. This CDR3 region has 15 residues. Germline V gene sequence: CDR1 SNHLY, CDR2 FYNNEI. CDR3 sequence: CASKRGQGNNSPLHF. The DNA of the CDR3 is TGTGCCAGCAAGAGGGGACAGGGGAATAATTCACCCCTCCACTTT.

The DNA for the CDR3 is TGTGCCAGCAGCGTAGATAGCGGGGGAGGCACAGATACGCAGTATTTT. Residues: CASSVDSGGGTDTQYF. The genes are TRBV9 and TRBJ2-3; 9 bases agree with TRBD2. Germline values: CDR1 SGDLS, CDR2 YYNGEE. The J segment lost 1 base and the V segment lost 0 bases, leaving 3 bases of the junction unmatched. This CDR3 has 16 residues. Full variable domain (rest looked up from reference TRBV9 and TRBJ2-3): DSGVTQTPKHLITATGQRVTLRCSPRSGDLSVYWYQQSLDQGLQFLIQYYNGEERAKGNILERFSAQQFPDLHSELNLSSLELGDSALYFCASSVDSGGGTDTQYFGPGTRLTVL.

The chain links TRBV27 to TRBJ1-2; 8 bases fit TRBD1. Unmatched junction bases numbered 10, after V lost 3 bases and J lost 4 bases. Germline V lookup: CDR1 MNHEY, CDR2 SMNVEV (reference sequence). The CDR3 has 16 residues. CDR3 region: CASSFSGQGARYGYTF. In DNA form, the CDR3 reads TGTGCCAGCAGTTTTTCTGGGCAGGGGGCACGCTATGGCTACACCTTC.

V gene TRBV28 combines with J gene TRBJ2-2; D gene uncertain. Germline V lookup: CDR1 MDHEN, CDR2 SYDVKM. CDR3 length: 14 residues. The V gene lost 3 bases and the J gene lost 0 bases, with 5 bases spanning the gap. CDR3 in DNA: TGTGCCAGCAGTTTCGGGTCGAACACCGGGGAGCTGTTTTTT. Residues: CASSFGSNTGELFF.

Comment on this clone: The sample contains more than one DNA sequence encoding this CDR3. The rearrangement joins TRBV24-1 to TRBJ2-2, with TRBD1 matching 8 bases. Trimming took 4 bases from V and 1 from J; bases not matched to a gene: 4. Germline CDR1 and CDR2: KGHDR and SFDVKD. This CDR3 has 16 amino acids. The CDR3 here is CATSDPGTGNTGELFF. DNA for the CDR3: TGTGCCACCAGTGACCCTGGGACAGGGAACACCGGGGAGCTGTTTTTT.